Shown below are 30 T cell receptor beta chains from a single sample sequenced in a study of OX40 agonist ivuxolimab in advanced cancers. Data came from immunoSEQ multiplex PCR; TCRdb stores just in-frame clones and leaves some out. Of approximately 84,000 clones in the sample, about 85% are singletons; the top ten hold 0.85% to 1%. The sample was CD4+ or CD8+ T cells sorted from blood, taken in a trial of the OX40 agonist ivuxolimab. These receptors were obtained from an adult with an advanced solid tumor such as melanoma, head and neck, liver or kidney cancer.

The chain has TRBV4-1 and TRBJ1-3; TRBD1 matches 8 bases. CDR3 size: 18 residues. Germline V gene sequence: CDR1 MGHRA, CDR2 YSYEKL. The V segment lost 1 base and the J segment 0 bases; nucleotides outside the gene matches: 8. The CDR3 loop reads CASSQGGTGTSSGNTIYF. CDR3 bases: TGCGCCAGCAGCCAAGGCGGGACAGGAACATCCTCTGGAAACACCATATATTTT.

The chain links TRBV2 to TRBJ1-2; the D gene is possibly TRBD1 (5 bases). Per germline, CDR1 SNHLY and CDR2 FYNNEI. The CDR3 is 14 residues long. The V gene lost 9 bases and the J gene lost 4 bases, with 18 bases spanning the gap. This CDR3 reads CARLNPGTSYGYTF. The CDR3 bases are TGTGCCAGATTAAACCCCGGGACCTCCTATGGCTACACCTTC.

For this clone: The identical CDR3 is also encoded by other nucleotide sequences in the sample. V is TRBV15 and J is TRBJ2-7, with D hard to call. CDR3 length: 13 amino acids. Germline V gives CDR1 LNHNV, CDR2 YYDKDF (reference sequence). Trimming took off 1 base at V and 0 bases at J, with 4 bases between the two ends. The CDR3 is CATSRVDSYEQYF. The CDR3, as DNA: TGTGCCACCAGCAGAGTGGACTCCTACGAGCAGTACTTC.

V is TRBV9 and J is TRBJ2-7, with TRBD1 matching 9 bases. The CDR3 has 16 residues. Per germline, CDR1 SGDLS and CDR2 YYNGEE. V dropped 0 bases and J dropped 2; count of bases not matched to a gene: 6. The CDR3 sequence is CASSVEGTGYAYEQYF. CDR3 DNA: TGTGCCAGCAGCGTAGAAGGGACAGGGTACGCCTACGAGCAGTACTTC.

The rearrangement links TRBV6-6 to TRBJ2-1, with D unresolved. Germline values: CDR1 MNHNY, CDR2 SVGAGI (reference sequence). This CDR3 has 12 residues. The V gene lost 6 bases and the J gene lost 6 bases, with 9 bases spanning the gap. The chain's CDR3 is CASSFSGNEQFF. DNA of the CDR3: TGTGCCAGCAGCTTTAGTGGCAATGAGCAGTTCTTC.

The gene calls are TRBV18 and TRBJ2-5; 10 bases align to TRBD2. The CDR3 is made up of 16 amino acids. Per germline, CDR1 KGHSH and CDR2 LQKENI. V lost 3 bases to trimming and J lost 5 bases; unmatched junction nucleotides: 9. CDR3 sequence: CASSPSLAGSGETQYF. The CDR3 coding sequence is TGTGCCAGCTCACCGTCACTAGCGGGGTCCGGGGAGACCCAGTACTTC.

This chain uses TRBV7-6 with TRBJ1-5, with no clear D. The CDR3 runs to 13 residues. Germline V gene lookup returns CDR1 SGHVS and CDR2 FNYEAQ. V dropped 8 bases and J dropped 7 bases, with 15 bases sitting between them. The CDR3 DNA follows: TGTGCCAGCTGTGAGATGGATGGACAGCCCCAGCATTTT. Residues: CASCEMDGQPQHF.

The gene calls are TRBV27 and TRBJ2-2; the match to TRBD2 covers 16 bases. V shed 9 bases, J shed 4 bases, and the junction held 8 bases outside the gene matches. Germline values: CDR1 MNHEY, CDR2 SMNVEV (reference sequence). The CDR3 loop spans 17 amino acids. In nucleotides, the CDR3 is TGTGCCAGTTCGGGACTAGCGGGAGGGCGGGGCACCGGGGAGCTGTTTTTT. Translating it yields CASSGLAGGRGTGELFF.

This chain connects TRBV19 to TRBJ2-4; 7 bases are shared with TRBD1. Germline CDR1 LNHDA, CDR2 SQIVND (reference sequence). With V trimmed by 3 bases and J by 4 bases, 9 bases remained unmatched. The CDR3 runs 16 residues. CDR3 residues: CASSMRPGQPKNIQYF. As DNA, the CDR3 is TGTGCCAGTAGTATGAGACCGGGACAGCCTAAAAACATTCAGTACTTC.

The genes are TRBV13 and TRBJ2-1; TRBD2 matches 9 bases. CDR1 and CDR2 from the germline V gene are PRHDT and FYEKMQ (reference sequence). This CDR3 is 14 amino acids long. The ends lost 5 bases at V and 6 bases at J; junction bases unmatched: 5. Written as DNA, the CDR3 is TGTGCCAGCAGCCCGATAGCGGGAGCCAATGAGCAGTTCTTC. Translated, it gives CASSPIAGANEQFF.

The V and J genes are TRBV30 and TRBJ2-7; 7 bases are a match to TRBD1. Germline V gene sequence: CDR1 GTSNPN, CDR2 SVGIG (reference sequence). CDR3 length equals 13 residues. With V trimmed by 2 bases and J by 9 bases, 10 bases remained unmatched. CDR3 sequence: CAWSIGGRFRQYF. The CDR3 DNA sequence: TGTGCCTGGAGTATAGGGGGCAGGTTCAGGCAGTACTTC.

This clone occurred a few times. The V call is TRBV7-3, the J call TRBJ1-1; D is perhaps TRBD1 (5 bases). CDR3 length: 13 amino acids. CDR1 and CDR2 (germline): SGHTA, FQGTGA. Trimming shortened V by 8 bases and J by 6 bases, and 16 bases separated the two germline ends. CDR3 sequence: CASGVAGTPEAFF. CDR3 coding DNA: TGTGCCAGCGGGGTGGCAGGGACTCCTGAAGCTTTCTTT.

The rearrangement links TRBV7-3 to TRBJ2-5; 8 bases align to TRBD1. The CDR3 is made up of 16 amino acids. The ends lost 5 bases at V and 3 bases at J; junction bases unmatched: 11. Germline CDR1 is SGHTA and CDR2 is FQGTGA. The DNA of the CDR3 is TGTGCCAGCAGCCCCTTCGGACAGGGACTGAAAGAGACCCAGTACTTC. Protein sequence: CASSPFGQGLKETQYF.

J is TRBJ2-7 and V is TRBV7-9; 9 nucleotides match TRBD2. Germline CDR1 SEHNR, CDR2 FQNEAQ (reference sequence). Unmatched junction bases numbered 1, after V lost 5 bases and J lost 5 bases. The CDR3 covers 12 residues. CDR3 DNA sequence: TGTGCCAGCAGCGGACTAGCGAACGAGCAGTACTTC. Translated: CASSGLANEQYF.

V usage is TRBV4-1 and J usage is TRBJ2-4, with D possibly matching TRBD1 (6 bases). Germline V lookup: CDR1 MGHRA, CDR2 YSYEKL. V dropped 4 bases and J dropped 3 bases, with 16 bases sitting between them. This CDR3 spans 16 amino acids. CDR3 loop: CASSRLGQFDKNIQYF. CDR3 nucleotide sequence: TGCGCCAGCAGCCGCCTCGGACAGTTCGACAAAAACATTCAGTACTTC.

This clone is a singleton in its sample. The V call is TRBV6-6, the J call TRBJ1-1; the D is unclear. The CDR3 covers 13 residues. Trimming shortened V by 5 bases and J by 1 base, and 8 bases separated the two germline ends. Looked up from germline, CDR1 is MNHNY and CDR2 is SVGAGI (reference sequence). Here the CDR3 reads CASSQVRNTEAFF. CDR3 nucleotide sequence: TGTGCCAGCAGTCAGGTCAGGAACACTGAAGCTTTCTTT.

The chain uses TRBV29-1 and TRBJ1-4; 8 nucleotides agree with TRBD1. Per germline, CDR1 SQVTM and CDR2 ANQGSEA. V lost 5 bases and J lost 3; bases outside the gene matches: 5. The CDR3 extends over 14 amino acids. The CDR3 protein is CSVTTGQANEKLFF. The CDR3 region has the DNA TGCAGCGTTACAACGGGACAGGCTAATGAAAAACTGTTTTTT.

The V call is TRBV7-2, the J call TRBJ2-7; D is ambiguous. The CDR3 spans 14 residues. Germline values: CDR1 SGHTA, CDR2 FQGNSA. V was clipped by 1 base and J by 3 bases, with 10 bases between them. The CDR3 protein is CASSLGPSIYEQYF. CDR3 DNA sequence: TGTGCCAGCAGCTTAGGACCAAGTATCTACGAGCAGTACTTC.

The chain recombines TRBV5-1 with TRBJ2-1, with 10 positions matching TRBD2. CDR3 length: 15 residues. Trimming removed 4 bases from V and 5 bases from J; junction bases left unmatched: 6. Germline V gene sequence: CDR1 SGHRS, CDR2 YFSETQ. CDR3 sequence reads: CASSRTSGTNNEQFF. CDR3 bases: TGCGCCAGCAGCCGTACTAGCGGGACGAACAATGAGCAGTTCTTC.

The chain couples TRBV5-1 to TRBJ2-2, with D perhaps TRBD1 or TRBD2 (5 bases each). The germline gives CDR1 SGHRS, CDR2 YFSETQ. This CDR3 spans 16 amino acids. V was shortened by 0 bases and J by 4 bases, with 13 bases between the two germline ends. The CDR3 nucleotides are TGCGCCAGCAGCTTGGCCTCCGGGGCATTCACCGGGGAGCTGTTTTTT. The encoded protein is CASSLASGAFTGELFF.

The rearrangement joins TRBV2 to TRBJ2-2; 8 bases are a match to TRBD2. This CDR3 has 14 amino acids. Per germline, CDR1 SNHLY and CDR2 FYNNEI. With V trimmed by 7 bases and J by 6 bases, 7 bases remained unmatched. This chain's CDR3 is CASIRTSSAGELFF. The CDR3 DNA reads TGTGCCAGCATAAGGACTAGCTCGGCCGGGGAGCTGTTTTTT. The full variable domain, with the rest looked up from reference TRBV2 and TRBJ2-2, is EPEVTQTPSHQVTQMGQEVILRCVPISNHLYFYWYRQILGQKVEFLVSFYNNEISEKSEIFDDQFSVERPDGSNFTLKIRSTKLEDSAMYFCASIRTSSAGELFFGEGSRLTVL.

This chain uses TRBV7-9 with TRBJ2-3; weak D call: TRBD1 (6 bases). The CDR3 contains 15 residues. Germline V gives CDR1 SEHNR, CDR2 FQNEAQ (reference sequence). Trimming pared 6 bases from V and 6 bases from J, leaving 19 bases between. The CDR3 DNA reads TGTGCCAGCAGTCGGACGGAACAGGGAGTGGATACGCAGTATTTT. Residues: CASSRTEQGVDTQYF.

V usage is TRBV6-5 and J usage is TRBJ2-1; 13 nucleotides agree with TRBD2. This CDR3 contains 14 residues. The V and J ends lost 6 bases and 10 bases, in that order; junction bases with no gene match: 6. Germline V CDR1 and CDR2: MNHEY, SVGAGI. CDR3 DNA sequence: TGTGCCAGCAGAAGGACTAGCGGGAGCCTCGAGCAGTTCTTC. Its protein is CASRRTSGSLEQFF.

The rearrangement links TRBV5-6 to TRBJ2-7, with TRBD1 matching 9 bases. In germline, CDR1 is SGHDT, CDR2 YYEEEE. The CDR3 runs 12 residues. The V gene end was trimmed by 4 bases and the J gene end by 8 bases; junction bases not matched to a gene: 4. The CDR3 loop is CASSRTGVQQYF. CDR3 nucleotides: TGTGCCAGCAGCCGGACAGGGGTTCAGCAGTACTTC. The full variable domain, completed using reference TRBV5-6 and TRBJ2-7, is DAGVTQSPTHLIKTRGQQVTLRCSPKSGHDTVSWYQQALGQGPQFIFQYYEEEERQRGNFPDRFSGHQFPNYSSELNVNALLLGDSALYLCASSRTGVQQYFGPGTRLTVT.

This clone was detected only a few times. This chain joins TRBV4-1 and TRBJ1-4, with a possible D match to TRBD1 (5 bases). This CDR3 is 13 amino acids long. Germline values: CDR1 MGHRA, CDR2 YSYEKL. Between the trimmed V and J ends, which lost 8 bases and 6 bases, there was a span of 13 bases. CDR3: CASGVRGDEKLFF. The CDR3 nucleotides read TGCGCCAGCGGGGTGAGAGGGGATGAAAAACTGTTTTTT.

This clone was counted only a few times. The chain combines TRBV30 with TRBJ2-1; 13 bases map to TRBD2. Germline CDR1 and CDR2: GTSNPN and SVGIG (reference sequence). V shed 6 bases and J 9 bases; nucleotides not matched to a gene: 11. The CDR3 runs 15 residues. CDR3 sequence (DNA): TGTGCCTGCCCCGTACTAGCGGGAGGGCCTGGTGAGCAGTTCTTC. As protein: CACPVLAGGPGEQFF.

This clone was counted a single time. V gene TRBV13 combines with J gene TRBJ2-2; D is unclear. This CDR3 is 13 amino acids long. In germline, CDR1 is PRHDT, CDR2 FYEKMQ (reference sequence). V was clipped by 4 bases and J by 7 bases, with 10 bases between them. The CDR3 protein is CASSSDLIGELFF. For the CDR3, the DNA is TGTGCCAGCAGCTCCGACTTGATCGGGGAGCTGTTTTTT. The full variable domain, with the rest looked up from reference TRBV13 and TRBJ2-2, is AAGVIQSPRHLIKEKRETATLKCYPIPRHDTVYWYQQGPGQDPQFLISFYEKMQSDKGSIPDRFSAQQFSDYHSELNMSSLELGDSALYFCASSSDLIGELFFGEGSRLTVL.

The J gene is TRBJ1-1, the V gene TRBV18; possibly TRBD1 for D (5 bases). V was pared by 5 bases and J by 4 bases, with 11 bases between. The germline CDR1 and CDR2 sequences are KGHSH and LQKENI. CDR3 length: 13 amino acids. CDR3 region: CASSSGSFTEAFF. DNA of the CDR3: TGTGCCAGCTCATCAGGGTCCTTCACTGAAGCTTTCTTT.

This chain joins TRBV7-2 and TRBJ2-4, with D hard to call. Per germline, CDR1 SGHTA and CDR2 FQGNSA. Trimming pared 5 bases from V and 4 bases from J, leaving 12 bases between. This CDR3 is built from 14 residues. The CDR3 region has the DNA TGTGCCAGCAGCGTCGGGCACCAGAAAAACATTCAGTACTTC. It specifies CASSVGHQKNIQYF.

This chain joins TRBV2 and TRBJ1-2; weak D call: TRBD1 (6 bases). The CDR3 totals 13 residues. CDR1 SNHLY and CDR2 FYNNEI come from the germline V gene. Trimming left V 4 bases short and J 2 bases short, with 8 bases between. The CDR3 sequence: CASSGGQNYGYTF. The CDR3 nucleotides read TGTGCCAGCAGTGGAGGACAGAACTATGGCTACACCTTC.